This T cell receptor beta chain comes out of a study of PD-1 blockade in classical Hodgkin lymphoma. Study-wide results and limits: When nivolumab was started under 1 year after ASCT, patients were excluded. At C4D1, TCR diversity had climbed significantly for CD4+ cells, though not for CD8+ cells.

CDR1 MNHEY and CDR2 SVGAGI come from the germline V gene. V lost 5 bases to trimming and J lost 8 bases, with 16 bases between them. The CDR3 runs 15 residues. All trial patients relapsed after autologous stem cell transplantation. The best responses consisted of complete response, partial response or progressive disease. Generated by immunoSEQ multiplex PCR, the TCRdb table keeps only in-frame clones and is missing some. The table has 20,000 to 30,000 clones, 81% seen once. For this clone: The antigen remains undetermined.

Sequences were derived from peripheral blood mononuclear cells (PBMCs), sampled before the second cycle of nivolumab. This TCR came from a human donor with classical Hodgkin lymphoma. This chain links TRBV6-5 with TRBJ1-6; D not resolved. Here the CDR3 reads CASSGEARRDSPLHF. The CDR3 DNA is TGTGCCAGCAGTGGGGAGGCGCGGCGAGATTCACCCCTCCACTTT.